This T cell receptor (beta chain) was retrieved from a study of identical twins. Study-level results: The authors drew conclusions from cross-sectional statistical analysis rather than following the same donors. While abundant cord blood beta clonotypes carried fewer insertions, memory repertoires showed no such pattern.

No donor was unhealthy or non-Caucasian. The CDR3 totals 16 residues. Germline CDR1 DFQATT, CDR2 SNEGSKA (reference sequence). The ends lost 4 bases at V and 0 bases at J; junction bases unmatched: 6. A note on this clonotype: Its antigen remains unidentified.

TCRdb re-called the 5' RACE reads with MiXCR, one entry per CDR3 protein. Among hundreds of thousands of distinct CDR3 sequences listed, approximately 20% were seen once. These same data were also listed under a study on yellow fever vaccine responses in identical twins. This second study notes: Twins' vaccine T cell response reportedly seemed partly convergent, partly personalized.

The chain uses TRBV20-1 and TRBJ2-7; 13 positions match TRBD2. The TCR sequence derives from a woman between 18 and 29 years old in good health. The sample consisted of CD4+ T cells sorted from blood. The CDR3 sequence: CSATTSGRSSSYEQYF. As DNA, the CDR3 is TGCAGTGCTACGACTAGCGGGAGGAGTAGCTCCTACGAGCAGTACTTC.